This TCR beta chain was retrieved from a study of blood T cell repertoires in COVID-19. Study context: Spain, Italy and the United States supplied samples that represented acute and convalescent COVID-19. T cells, B-cell-depleted T cells, or PBMCs supplied cDNA or gDNA.

In the original workflow: Cell counts per sample came from amplifying reference gene primers. Data came from immunoSEQ multiplex PCR; TCRdb stores just in-frame clones and leaves some out. V, J and clone size reflect that table, while D and trimming were determined from the DNA. The top ten hold about 40% of the sample, which has roughly 100,000 clones, around 81% seen once. This CDR3 has 17 residues. With 0 bases removed from V and 4 bases from J, the gap between germline ends came to 16 bases. Per the germline V gene, CDR1 is LGHDT and CDR2 is YNNKEL (reference sequence). This receptor was taken from an elderly man with acute or convalescent COVID-19. Sample: peripheral blood. The rearrangement joins TRBV3-1 (or the pseudogene TRBV3-2) to TRBJ1-3; D possibly corresponds to TRBD1 (6 bases). The CDR3 region has the DNA TGTGCCAGCAGCCAAGAGCTCGCAGGGGCGTCAGGAAACACCATATATTTT. Its protein is CASSQELAGASGNTIYF.